Included here is one TCR beta chain sequence, with context. Its antigen is undetermined. This record belongs to a study of cytomegalovirus exposure and HLA in healthy donors. Notes on the study in general: The CMV antigen specificity of three CMV-associated chains was confirmed through in vitro analysis. Researchers counted over 150 TCR beta chains as cytomegalovirus-associated.

The junction had 5 bases not matched to a gene; V was cut back by 3 bases and J by 6 bases. The CDR3 has 16 residues. The germline gives CDR1 SGDLS, CDR2 YYNGEE. Some clones are missing from TCRdb's copy, which holds only in-frame ones; the method was immunoSEQ multiplex PCR. This table holds around 130,000 clones, about 85% found once. The V call is TRBV9, the J call TRBJ2-1, with TRBD2 identical over 14 bases. The sequencing input was PBMCs. The TCR was taken from a woman aged 30 to 39 in good health and CMV-seronegative. The DNA for the CDR3 is TGTGCCAGCAGCGCCCGGACTAGCGGGGGGACCAATGAGCAGTTCTTC. Its translation: CASSARTSGGTNEQFF. The whole variable domain, remainder taken from reference TRBV9 and TRBJ2-1, is DSGVTQTPKHLITATGQRVTLRCSPRSGDLSVYWYQQSLDQGLQFLIQYYNGEERAKGNILERFSAQQFPDLHSELNLSSLELGDSALYFCASSARTSGGTNEQFFGPGTRLTVL.